The source of this TCR beta chain is a study of regulatory T cells in long-lasting Graves disease. The germline V gene encodes CDR1 SQVTM and CDR2 ANQGSEA. The V end lost 0 bases, the J end lost 6 bases, and 2 bases lay between the germline ends. The CDR3 runs 10 residues. Sample time point: newly diagnosed GD, antithyroid drugs for less than 3 months. PBMC-extracted RNA yielded the TCR library. Arm-PCR of CDR3 regions and iRepertoire HTBI primers were used to build TCR beta libraries. TCRdb ran MiXCR on the multiplex PCR reads and lists one entry per CDR3 protein. The table lists around 250,000 distinct CDR3 sequences, about 20% of them singletons. This clonotype was seen ten or more times. Separately, the same data were catalogued under a study of T cells in Graves' hyperthyroidism and ophthalmopathy.

This specimen consisted of peripheral blood mononuclear cells (PBMCs), obtained at new diagnosis, from a patient treated with antithyroid drugs. The chain links TRBV29-1 to TRBJ1-2; no reliable D call. The TCR sequence derives from a woman aged 25 to 39 with Graves disease. CDR3 in amino acids: CSVEEDGYTF. The CDR3 nucleotides read TGCAGCGTTGAAGAAGATGGCTACACCTTC. Together with reference TRBV29-1 and TRBJ1-2, the CDR3 gives the full variable domain: SAVISQKPSRDICQRGTSLTIQCQVDSQVTMMFWYRQQPGQSLTLIATANQGSEATYESGFVIDKFPISRPNLTFSTLTVSNMSPEDSSIYLCSVEEDGYTFGSGTRLTVV.